One and the same sample provided the 20 T cell receptor beta chains below, sequenced in a study of T cell responses to AZD1222 COVID-19 vaccine. Clones were sequenced by immunoSEQ multiplex PCR, and TCRdb holds only the in-frame ones, with some missing. The table includes some 200,000 clones, approximately 91% detected once. Material: peripheral blood, obtained 28 days after the second AZD1222 dose. The source of these receptors is an adult who received the AZD1222 COVID-19 vaccine.

The rearrangement uses TRBV3-1 (or the pseudogene TRBV3-2) and TRBJ2-7; D tentatively reads TRBD1 or TRBD2 (5 bases each). The CDR3 runs to 15 residues. CDR1 and CDR2 from the germline V gene are LGHDT and YNNKEL (reference sequence). V lost 4 bases to trimming and J lost 5 bases, with 18 bases between them. The CDR3 nucleotides are TGTGCCAGCAGCCTACGGGGCTCAGGGAGAGACGAGCAGTACTTC. Protein: CASSLRGSGRDEQYF.

The CDR3 loop reads CAISELAENYEQYF. The CDR3 nucleotides read TGTGCCATCAGTGAACTAGCGGAGAACTACGAGCAGTACTTC. The rearrangement uses TRBV10-3 and TRBJ2-7; 8 bases align to TRBD2. CDR3 size: 14 residues. V shed 3 bases, J shed 3 bases, and the junction held 4 bases outside the gene matches. CDR1 and CDR2 (germline): ENHRY, SYGVKD.

This CDR3 is CATSLYMNTEAFF. The CDR3, as DNA: TGCGCCACCTCTCTTTACATGAACACTGAAGCTTTCTTT. The genes are TRBV10-2 and TRBJ1-1; D gene unclear. Between the trimmed V and J ends, which lost 10 bases and 0 bases, there was a span of 12 bases. Germline values: CDR1 WSHSY, CDR2 SAAADI. The CDR3 loop spans 13 amino acids.

The CDR3 DNA follows: TGTGCCAGCAGTTCCCTTCGTCCTGGGAGTAACTATGGCTACACCTTC. Translated, it gives CASSSLRPGSNYGYTF. This chain links TRBV6-5 with TRBJ1-2; D remains ambiguous. The CDR3 is 16 residues long. Germline V CDR1 and CDR2: MNHEY, SVGAGI. Trimming took 4 bases from V and 1 from J, leaving 16 bases between them.

V usage is TRBV4-1 and J usage is TRBJ1-1; 9 nucleotides match TRBD1. Germline V gene lookup returns CDR1 MGHRA and CDR2 YSYEKL. The CDR3 runs 15 residues. The ends lost 6 bases at V and 5 bases at J; junction bases unmatched: 10. CDR3 in amino acids: CASRRDRERETEAFF. CDR3 nucleotide sequence: TGCGCCAGCAGACGGGACAGGGAAAGGGAGACTGAAGCTTTCTTT.

The genes are TRBV18 and TRBJ2-2; D gene uncertain. Deletions cut 4 bases from V and 4 bases from J, with 7 bases between. CDR1 is KGHSH, CDR2 LQKENI, per germline. The CDR3 consists of 13 residues. The CDR3 nucleotides read TGTGCCAGCTCACGGCAAGCCACCGGGGAGCTGTTTTTT. Encoded protein: CASSRQATGELFF.

This clone has just one count. The CDR3 spells CASSAPRGGPEGELFF. The CDR3 nucleotides read TGTGCCAGCAGCGCCCCCAGGGGGGGACCCGAGGGGGAGCTGTTTTTT. The chain uses TRBV9 and TRBJ2-2; D tentatively fits TRBD1 or TRBD2 (7 bases each). The germline gives CDR1 SGDLS, CDR2 YYNGEE. This CDR3 is 16 amino acids long. Trimming took 3 bases from V and 8 from J, leaving 20 bases between them. Using reference TRBV9 and TRBJ2-2 for the parts outside the CDR3, the full variable domain is DSGVTQTPKHLITATGQRVTLRCSPRSGDLSVYWYQQSLDQGLQFLIQYYNGEERAKGNILERFSAQQFPDLHSELNLSSLELGDSALYFCASSAPRGGPEGELFFGEGSRLTVL.

The chain couples TRBV5-1 to TRBJ1-3, with TRBD1 matching 8 bases. Germline assignment: CDR1 SGHRS and CDR2 YFSETQ. J lost 3 bases, V lost 2 bases, and 13 bases had no gene match. The CDR3 has 18 amino acids. The CDR3 region is CASSFSGTGQTDGNTIYF. For the CDR3, the DNA is TGCGCCAGCAGCTTCTCCGGGACAGGCCAGACGGATGGAAACACCATATATTTT.

V and J are TRBV7-9 and TRBJ1-5; 7 nucleotides match TRBD1. Germline CDR1 SEHNR, CDR2 FQNEAQ (reference sequence). The CDR3 totals 15 residues. Losses at the gene ends were 4 bases for V and 4 bases for J; bases not matched to a gene: 7. This CDR3 is CASSYRDSRNQPQHF. The CDR3 coding sequence is TGTGCCAGCAGCTACCGGGACAGCCGGAATCAGCCCCAGCATTTT.

V and J are TRBV3-1 (or the pseudogene TRBV3-2) and TRBJ2-4; maybe TRBD1 (6 bases). V lost 6 bases to trimming and J lost 9 bases, with 15 bases between them. This CDR3 region has 13 residues. Germline assignment: CDR1 LGHDT and CDR2 YNNKEL (reference sequence). This CDR3 is CASRQGLVGIQYF. Here the CDR3 DNA reads TGTGCCAGCAGACAGGGTTTGGTGGGCATTCAGTACTTC.

The gene calls are TRBV13 and TRBJ1-2, with a weak D call TRBD1 (6 bases). The CDR3 runs 17 residues. V dropped 5 bases and J dropped 0 bases, with 19 bases sitting between them. Germline CDR1 reads PRHDT; CDR2 reads FYEKMQ (reference sequence). CDR3 sequence: CASSHAGHHLSNYGYTF. The CDR3 nucleotides read TGTGCCAGCAGCCATGCGGGACACCACCTTTCTAACTATGGCTACACCTTC. The full variable domain, rest sourced from reference TRBV13 and TRBJ1-2, is AAGVIQSPRHLIKEKRETATLKCYPIPRHDTVYWYQQGPGQDPQFLISFYEKMQSDKGSIPDRFSAQQFSDYHSELNMSSLELGDSALYFCASSHAGHHLSNYGYTFGSGTRLTVV.

The gene calls are TRBV2 and TRBJ1-5; no definite D call. This CDR3 spans 14 amino acids. Germline lookup yields CDR1 SNHLY and CDR2 FYNNEI. V dropped 4 bases and J dropped 7 bases, with 14 bases sitting between them. CDR3 amino acids: CASSVRPPAQPQHF. Written as DNA, the CDR3 is TGTGCCAGCAGTGTTAGGCCTCCCGCGCAGCCCCAGCATTTT.

The chain employs TRBV3-1 (or the pseudogene TRBV3-2) and TRBJ1-1; D is undetermined. V shed 0 bases and J shed 0 bases, with 8 bases lying between them. CDR1 is LGHDT and CDR2 is YNNKEL in the germline V gene (reference sequence). The CDR3 has 15 amino acids. The CDR3 nucleotides are TGTGCCAGCAGCCAAGATGAAGGGTTGAACACTGAAGCTTTCTTT. Its protein product is CASSQDEGLNTEAFF.

The chain is built from TRBV7-9 and TRBJ2-1; TRBD1 or TRBD2 may be the D gene (6 bases each). The ends were cut back, 4 bases at V and 0 bases at J, with 13 bases in the middle. Germline V lookup: CDR1 SEHNR, CDR2 FQNEAQ (reference sequence). The CDR3 loop spans 16 amino acids. The CDR3 DNA is TGTGCCAGCAGCTCGAAAGGGGGGATCTCCTACAATGAGCAGTTCTTC. Encoded protein: CASSSKGGISYNEQFF.

V usage is TRBV6-2 or TRBV6-3 and J usage is TRBJ2-3, with 11 positions matching TRBD2. V trimming: 4 bases; J trimming: 1 base; junction bases outside the gene matches: 7. The CDR3 totals 17 residues. Germline lookup yields CDR1 MNHEY and CDR2 SVGEGT. The CDR3 sequence is CASSFRGTSGGTDTQYF. The CDR3 DNA sequence: TGTGCCAGCAGTTTCAGAGGGACTAGCGGCGGCACAGATACGCAGTATTTT.

The chain is built from TRBV4-1 and TRBJ2-7, with 9 bases fitting TRBD1. The CDR3 totals 18 residues. The V gene end was trimmed by 1 base and the J gene end by 0 bases; junction bases not matched to a gene: 10. Germline V gene sequence: CDR1 MGHRA, CDR2 YSYEKL. The CDR3 sequence: CASSQGHVGTGTSYEQYF. CDR3 bases: TGCGCCAGCAGCCAAGGACACGTGGGGACAGGGACCTCCTACGAGCAGTACTTC.

The genes are TRBV30 and TRBJ1-2, with a tentative D call TRBD1 (5 bases). The V end was cut by 8 bases, the J end by 2 bases, with 18 bases between. Germline CDR1 is GTSNPN and CDR2 is SVGIG (reference sequence). The CDR3 is 14 amino acids. In nucleotides, the CDR3 is TGTGCCCTACGGGGCGGAGTGTCGAACTATGGCTACACCTTC. It codes for CALRGGVSNYGYTF.

In its sample, this clone was seen once. V is TRBV4-3 and J is TRBJ2-3; D remains unclear. CDR1 is LGHNA and CDR2 is YSLEER in the germline V gene. This CDR3 region has 17 residues. Trimming took off 0 bases at V and 0 bases at J, with 13 bases between the two ends. In DNA, the CDR3 is TGCGCCAGCAGCCAAGACCCGGTAGGAGCTAGCACAGATACGCAGTATTTT. This encodes CASSQDPVGASTDTQYF.

The CDR3 loop reads CSVEKGGGDTQYF. DNA of the CDR3: TGCAGCGTTGAGAAAGGGGGTGGAGATACGCAGTATTTT. The rearrangement links TRBV29-1 to TRBJ2-3; D might be TRBD1 (6 bases). Germline V CDR1 and CDR2: SQVTM, ANQGSEA. V lost 3 bases and J lost 5, with 12 bases in between. This CDR3 region has 13 residues.

A remark on this clone: At one end the junction does not follow the germline gene, possibly because of a read error. The chain is built from TRBV7-7 and TRBJ1-1; D unresolved. From germline, CDR1 is SSHAT and CDR2 FNYEAQ (reference sequence). The CDR3 covers 15 residues. The CDR3 sequence: CASSKDPTMNTEAFF. The CDR3 DNA follows: TGTGCTAGCAGCAAGGACCCGACAATGAACACTGAAGCTTTCTTT.